This TCR beta chain was captured by sequencing in a study of T cell responses to AZD1222 COVID-19 vaccine. The study, taken as a whole, reports: Repertoire samples came only from after the peak T cell response. Donors, mostly white British, included more females; clonal diversity was possibly underestimated. Researchers report vaccine-associated CD4 TCRs spanning spike, with dominance at 160-218 and 743-854. Unmutated variant regions are reportedly targeted by nearly half of spike-specific TCRs.

There are 13 residues in the CDR3. The germline V gene has CDR1 MRHNA and CDR2 SNTAGT. The V end was cut by 3 bases, the J end by 3 bases, with 6 bases between. On this clone: As yet, its antigen is unknown.

Using immunoSEQ multiplex PCR, the repertoire was profiled, and TCRdb retains in-frame clones only, with some absent. The table has around 150,000 clones, 70% to 90% seen once. The sequence derives from an adult in good health. The starting material was peripheral blood, obtained on day 0 of MenACWY control vaccination. The V and J genes are TRBV6-4 and TRBJ1-5; D not certain. The CDR3 nucleotides read TGTGCCAGCAGTGAGGAGTACAATCAGCCCCAGCATTTT. This translates into CASSEEYNQPQHF.